This TCR beta chain was recorded in a study of blood T cell repertoires in COVID-19. Study as a whole: Material from acute and convalescent COVID-19 was sourced from the United States, Italy and Spain.

The CDR3 has 15 residues. The V gene's germline CDR1 is LNHNV and CDR2 YYDKDF (reference sequence). V was clipped by 1 base and J by 5 bases; unmatched bases: 1. In the original analysis: Amplifying reference gene primers gave estimates of nucleated cell counts. Method: immunoSEQ multiplex PCR; TCRdb's copy keeps in-frame clones and lacks some. V, J and clone size were drawn from that table, and D and trimming were deduced from the DNA. The sample lists about 34,000 clones; 90% were seen once. This chain links TRBV15 with TRBJ1-4, with 10 bases fitting TRBD1. What was sequenced was peripheral blood. The TCR was taken from a man older than 75 with acute or convalescent COVID-19. This chain's CDR3 is CATSRATGGNEKLFF. The CDR3 DNA reads TGTGCCACCAGCAGAGCGACAGGGGGCAATGAAAAACTGTTTTTT.